Each of the 10 T cell receptor beta chains below was sequenced from the same sample in a study of blood T cell repertoires in COVID-19. TCRdb keeps only in-frame clones here, not all; method: immunoSEQ multiplex PCR. The top ten clones hold more than 2.5% of a sample with about 200,000 clones, around nine tenths of them seen once. Specimen: peripheral blood. The receptors originated from a man in his 60s with acute or convalescent COVID-19.

This sequence joins TRBV5-4 and TRBJ1-6; D perhaps matches TRBD1 (6 bases). Germline values: CDR1 SGHNT, CDR2 YYREEE (reference sequence). This CDR3 spans 15 amino acids. Trimming removed 4 bases at V and 7 bases at J, with 15 bases between. The CDR3 region has the DNA TGTGCCAGCAGCACCCGACAGGATTTAAATTCACCCCTCCACTTT. Translation: CASSTRQDLNSPLHF.

The sample holds one count of this clone. The CDR3 region is CASSPLSGVGGYTF. For the CDR3, the DNA is TGCGCCAGCAGTCCCTTATCAGGGGTCGGGGGCTACACCTTC. The rearrangement joins TRBV10-2 to TRBJ1-2; D is possibly TRBD1 (6 bases). Trimming shortened V by 5 bases and J by 8 bases, and 18 bases separated the two germline ends. This CDR3 is built from 14 residues. The germline gives CDR1 WSHSY, CDR2 SAAADI.

V usage is TRBV7-9 and J usage is TRBJ1-2, with unresolved D. The length of the CDR3 is 12 residues. V shed 0 bases and J shed 8 bases, with 7 bases lying between them. Per germline, CDR1 SEHNR and CDR2 FQNEAQ (reference sequence). The CDR3, as DNA: TGTGCCAGCAGCTTAGCCTCGGGGGGCTACACCTTC. Amino acid sequence: CASSLASGGYTF.

This clone was seen only a few times. The chain is built from TRBV4-2 and TRBJ2-7; no firm D call. CDR1 is LGHNA and CDR2 is YNFKEQ in the germline V gene. Trimming removed 0 bases at V and 4 bases at J, with 7 bases between. This CDR3 spans 13 amino acids. DNA of the CDR3: TGTGCCAGCAGCCAAGATCGACAATACGAGCAGTACTTC. Its translation: CASSQDRQYEQYF.

The DNA for the CDR3 is TGTGCCAGCTCACCCAGGCGGGGGTCATATGCTAATGAAAAACTGTTTTTT. It encodes CASSPRRGSYANEKLFF. This chain uses TRBV18 with TRBJ1-4; weak D call: TRBD1 (5 bases). V was shortened by 3 bases and J by 3 bases, with 17 bases between the two germline ends. This CDR3 is 17 amino acids long. Germline values: CDR1 KGHSH, CDR2 LQKENI. The full variable domain, in which reference TRBV18 and TRBJ1-4 provide the parts outside the CDR3, is NAGVMQNPRHLVRRRGQEARLRCSPMKGHSHVYWYRQLPEEGLKFMVYLQKENIIDESGMPKERFSAEFPKEGPSILRIQQVVRGDSAAYFCASSPRRGSYANEKLFFGSGTQLSVL.

This rearrangement joins TRBV5-4 to TRBJ2-1; D perhaps matches TRBD1 (6 bases). The V end was cut by 0 bases, the J end by 10 bases, with 17 bases between. Germline assignment: CDR1 SGHNT and CDR2 YYREEE (reference sequence). The CDR3 totals 15 residues. The CDR3 is CASSLGQGSFGEQFF. CDR3 DNA sequence: TGTGCCAGCAGCTTGGGGCAGGGGTCCTTCGGGGAGCAGTTCTTC.

The rearrangement links TRBV7-8 to TRBJ2-5, with TRBD2 matching 16 bases. Per germline, CDR1 SGHVS and CDR2 FQNEAQ. The CDR3 runs 17 residues. V trimming: 5 bases; J trimming: 5 bases; junction bases outside the gene matches: 8. CDR3 loop: CASSLGTSGGAGETQYF. The CDR3 DNA reads as TGTGCCAGCAGCCTCGGGACTAGCGGGGGGGCCGGGGAGACCCAGTACTTC.

This clone appeared a few times. This chain uses TRBV3-1 (or the pseudogene TRBV3-2) with TRBJ2-3; 11 bases are a match to TRBD2. Trimming at V came to 4 bases and at J to 0 bases, leaving 9 bases not matched to a gene. The germline gives CDR1 LGHDT, CDR2 YNNKEL (reference sequence). CDR3 length: 18 amino acids. CDR3 DNA sequence: TGTGCCAGCAGCCCGAATCTAGCGGGGGGACCTAGCACAGATACGCAGTATTTT. As protein: CASSPNLAGGPSTDTQYF.

This sequence joins TRBV11-1 and TRBJ2-7, with TRBD1 identical over 9 bases. CDR1 is SGHAT and CDR2 is FQDESV in the germline V gene (reference sequence). The junction had 15 bases not matched to a gene; V was cut back by 5 bases and J by 7 bases. The CDR3 has 16 residues. CDR3 in amino acids: CASSRGGTGLKGEQYF. The CDR3 DNA sequence: TGTGCCAGCAGCAGAGGTGGGACAGGGTTAAAAGGGGAGCAGTACTTC. Full variable domain (remainder filled in from reference TRBV11-1 and TRBJ2-7): EAEVAQSPRYKITEKSQAVAFWCDPISGHATLYWYRQILGQGPELLVQFQDESVVDDSQLPKDRFSAERLKGVDSTLKIQPAELGDSAMYLCASSRGGTGLKGEQYFGPGTRLTVT.

The chain has TRBV6-5 and TRBJ1-1; a weak D match, TRBD1 (5 bases). Germline V gives CDR1 MNHEY, CDR2 SVGAGI. The CDR3 has 13 amino acids. Trimming took off 4 bases at V and 4 bases at J, with 10 bases between the two ends. CDR3 in DNA: TGTGCCAGCAGTTCTTCAGGGTCCACTGAAGCTTTCTTT. Protein product: CASSSSGSTEAFF.